This T cell receptor (beta chain) was documented in a study of blood T cell repertoires in COVID-19. Overall study context: Donors in the United States, Italy and Spain gave samples during acute or convalescent COVID-19.

The CDR3 contains 18 residues. CDR1 is GTSNPN and CDR2 is SVGIG in the germline V gene (reference sequence). The junction had 16 bases not matched to a gene; V was cut back by 0 bases and J by 3 bases. Data came from immunoSEQ multiplex PCR; TCRdb stores just in-frame clones and leaves some out. Of about 280,000 clones in the sample, about four fifths were seen once. The specimen was peripheral blood. The receptor's source is a woman aged 45-65 years who had recovered from COVID-19. The chain carries TRBV30 and TRBJ2-7, with 8 bases fitting TRBD2. The CDR3 here is CAWSVPHITSGKIYEQYF. DNA for the CDR3: TGTGCCTGGAGTGTACCGCACATTACTAGCGGAAAGATCTACGAGCAGTACTTC.